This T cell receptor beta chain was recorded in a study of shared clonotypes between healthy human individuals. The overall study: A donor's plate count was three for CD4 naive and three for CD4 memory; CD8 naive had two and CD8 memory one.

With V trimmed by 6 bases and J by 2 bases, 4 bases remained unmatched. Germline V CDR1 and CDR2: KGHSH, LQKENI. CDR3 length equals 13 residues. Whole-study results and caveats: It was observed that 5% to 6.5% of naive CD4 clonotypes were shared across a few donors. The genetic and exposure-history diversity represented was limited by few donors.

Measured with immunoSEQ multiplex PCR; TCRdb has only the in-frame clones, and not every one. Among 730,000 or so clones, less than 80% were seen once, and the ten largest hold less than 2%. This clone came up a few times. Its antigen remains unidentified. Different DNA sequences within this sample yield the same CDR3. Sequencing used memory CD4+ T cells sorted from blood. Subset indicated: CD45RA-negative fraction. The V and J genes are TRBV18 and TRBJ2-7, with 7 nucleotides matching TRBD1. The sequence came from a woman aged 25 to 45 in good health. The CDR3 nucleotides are TGTGCCAGCTCGCCCGGGACAGCCTACGAGCAGTACTTC. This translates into CASSPGTAYEQYF.